The 23 T cell receptor beta chains given below trace back to one sample, sequenced in a study of T cells in Graves' hyperthyroidism and ophthalmopathy. Template material for amplifying TCR beta CDR3 regions consisted of RNA transcripts. First-round RT-PCR with HTBI primers amplified the TCR CDR3 region. TCRdb fed the multiplex PCR reads into MiXCR, producing one record per CDR3 protein. The table shows approximately 590,000 distinct CDR3 sequences, with 46% occurring only once. Sequencing used peripheral blood or thyroid tissue (not recorded which). The receptor source for this set is a woman younger than 30 with Graves' hyperthyroidism.

This clonotype was detected many times. The chain is built from TRBV2 and TRBJ2-5; 10 bases are a match to TRBD2. The CDR3 length is 15 residues. Germline V gene sequence: CDR1 SNHLY, CDR2 FYNNEI. Trimming removed 6 bases from V and 2 bases from J; junction bases left unmatched: 6. Written as DNA, the CDR3 is TGTGCCAGCAGGGTAGCGGGAGGAGGTCAAGAGACCCAGTACTTC. Translating gives CASRVAGGGQETQYF.

The chain links TRBV12-3 or TRBV12-4 to TRBJ2-7; TRBD2 might be the D (6 bases). This CDR3 contains 12 residues. V was pared by 4 bases and J by 5 bases, with 9 bases between. CDR3 residues: CASSSGSNEQYF. CDR3 nucleotides: TGTGCCAGCAGTTCCGGGAGCAACGAGCAGTACTTC.

This clonotype was found a few times. The chain links TRBV10-3 to TRBJ2-6; D is unresolved. The V end was cut by 3 bases, the J end by 4 bases, with 4 bases between. CDR3 size: 13 residues. Germline lookup yields CDR1 ENHRY and CDR2 SYGVKD. CDR3 nucleotides: TGTGCCATCAGTGATCTCGGGGCCAACGTCCTGACTTTC. This sequence encodes CAISDLGANVLTF.

The rearrangement uses TRBV7-3 and TRBJ1-1; D unclear. The CDR3 is 15 amino acids. Trimming took off 1 base at V and 4 bases at J, with 13 bases between the two ends. CDR1 SGHTA and CDR2 FQGTGA come from the germline V gene. The CDR3 loop reads CASSLSLTVPTEAFF. As DNA, the CDR3 is TGTGCCAGCAGCTTAAGTTTGACGGTCCCCACTGAAGCTTTCTTT.

The chain employs TRBV7-9 and TRBJ1-4; TRBD1 matches at 9 bases. J was trimmed by 2 bases and V by 5 bases; bases with no gene match: 3. CDR3 length: 15 amino acids. CDR1 SEHNR and CDR2 FQNEAQ come from the germline V gene (reference sequence). The CDR3 region is CASSPTGGTNEKLFF. For the CDR3, the DNA is TGTGCCAGCAGCCCGACAGGGGGGACTAATGAAAAACTGTTTTTT. Complete variable domain (other parts from reference TRBV7-9 and TRBJ1-4): DTGVSQNPRHKITKRGQNVTFRCDPISEHNRLYWYRQTLGQGPEFLTYFQNEAQLEKSRLLSDRFSAERPKGSFSTLEIQRTEQGDSAMYLCASSPTGGTNEKLFFGSGTQLSVL.

The gene calls are TRBV7-9 and TRBJ1-1; D is uncertain. The CDR3 has 12 residues. The V end lost 3 bases, the J end lost 5 bases, and 7 bases lay between the germline ends. Germline CDR1 is SEHNR and CDR2 is FQNEAQ (reference sequence). Here the CDR3 reads CASSFTPTEAFF. The CDR3 bases are TGTGCCAGCAGCTTCACCCCGACTGAAGCTTTCTTT.

The table lists this clonotype with a few counts. The gene calls are TRBV7-9 and TRBJ2-2; D call uncertain. Deletions cut 7 bases from V and 7 bases from J, with 7 bases between. Per the germline V gene, CDR1 is SEHNR and CDR2 is FQNEAQ (reference sequence). The CDR3 has 11 amino acids. In DNA, the CDR3 is TGTGCCAGCATCCGTGACGGGGAGCTGTTTTTT. Encoded protein: CASIRDGELFF.

This clonotype was recorded a few times. The chain has TRBV7-2 and TRBJ2-2, with D unresolved. Between the trimmed V and J ends, which lost 2 bases and 7 bases, there was a span of 8 bases. The CDR3 sequence is 13 residues long. The germline V gene encodes CDR1 SGHTA and CDR2 FQGNSA. CDR3 sequence: CASSLFTVGELFF. The CDR3 DNA sequence: TGTGCCAGCAGCTTATTCACAGTCGGGGAGCTGTTTTTT.

The V and J genes are TRBV10-3 and TRBJ1-6; D not resolved. This CDR3 is built from 13 residues. Germline CDR1 is ENHRY and CDR2 is SYGVKD. V was shortened by 10 bases and J by 7 bases, with 14 bases between the two germline ends. For the CDR3, the DNA is TGTGCCACCATATCAACTCGGAATTCACCCCTCCACTTT. Protein: CATISTRNSPLHF.

This rearrangement joins TRBV25-1 to TRBJ1-2, with D perhaps matching TRBD1 (5 bases). CDR3 length: 12 residues. CDR1 is MGHDK, CDR2 SYGVNS, per germline. V shed 9 bases and J shed 4 bases, with 12 bases lying between them. CDR3 sequence reads: CARGRDLYGYTF. CDR3 nucleotide sequence: TGTGCCAGGGGAAGGGACCTCTATGGCTACACCTTC.

The rearrangement joins TRBV24-1 to TRBJ1-4; TRBD1 might be the D (6 bases). Germline CDR1 reads KGHDR; CDR2 reads SFDVKD. The germline V and J ends were trimmed by 1 base and 10 bases, with 6 bases remaining between them. The CDR3 is 12 amino acids. In nucleotides, the CDR3 is TGTGCCACCAGTGATTTAGGGGGAAAACTGTTTTTT. Amino acid sequence: CATSDLGGKLFF.

This clonotype was picked up a small number of times. CDR3 nucleotides: TGTGCCAGCAGTTCGGTAGTGGAGAACACTGAAGCTTTCTTT. This translates into CASSSVVENTEAFF. The J gene is TRBJ1-1, the V gene TRBV12-3 or TRBV12-4; D uncertain. V was shortened by 4 bases and J by 1 base, with 10 bases between the two germline ends. The CDR3 sequence is 14 residues long.

With regard to this clonotype: Lacking the conserved final phenylalanine or tryptophan, this CDR3 likely reflects a read error. It is unclear where the CDR3 begins or ends on the DNA, so no DNA is shown, and the CDR3 is as TCRdb lists it. This chain joins TRBV6-5 and TRBJ1-4. From germline, CDR1 is MNHEY and CDR2 SVGAGI. Including both end residues, the CDR3 is 10 amino acids long. The CDR3: CASSYSKRTE.

For this clonotype: A much larger clone sits a single nucleotide away, making a read error possible. This chain links TRBV7-9 with TRBJ2-7; D remains unclear. With 5 bases removed from V and 6 bases from J, the gap between germline ends came to 11 bases. Germline CDR1 is SEHNR and CDR2 is FQNEAQ (reference sequence). There are 12 residues in the CDR3. The CDR3 loop is CASSPLIGEQYF. CDR3 bases: TGTGCCAGCAGCCCGCTAATAGGCGAGCAGTACTTC. Based on the CDR3 plus reference TRBV7-9 and TRBJ2-7, the full variable domain is DTGVSQNPRHKITKRGQNVTFRCDPISEHNRLYWYRQTLGQGPEFLTYFQNEAQLEKSRLLSDRFSAERPKGSFSTLEIQRTEQGDSAMYLCASSPLIGEQYFGPGTRLTVT.

This clonotype occurred a few times. The CDR3 spells CASSSPDLSYEQYF. The CDR3 DNA is TGTGCCAGCAGTTCTCCCGACCTTTCCTACGAGCAGTACTTC. The V gene is TRBV7-2, the J gene TRBJ2-7; no firm D call. The germline gives CDR1 SGHTA, CDR2 FQGNSA. V lost 6 bases and J 1 base, leaving 13 bases between the germline ends. The CDR3 loop spans 14 amino acids.

A remark on this clonotype: Being one base from a much bigger clone, this may be a read error. The rearrangement links TRBV7-9 to TRBJ1-1; unclear D gene. The germline CDR1 and CDR2 sequences are SEHNR and FQNEAQ (reference sequence). The CDR3 runs to 11 residues. V was pared by 1 base and J by 10 bases, with 7 bases between. CDR3 loop: CASSLEAGAFF. The CDR3 region has the DNA TGTGCCAGCAGCTTAGAGGCAGGAGCTTTCTTT.

As concerns this clonotype: Being one base from a much bigger clone, this may be a read error. The chain uses TRBV10-3 and TRBJ1-2, with 8 bases that match TRBD1. Germline V gene lookup returns CDR1 ENHRY and CDR2 SYGVKD. The CDR3 runs to 13 residues. Trimming removed 3 bases from V and 8 bases from J; junction bases left unmatched: 5. DNA of the CDR3: TGTGCCATCAGTGAATACGGACAGGGAGGCTACACCTTC. As protein: CAISEYGQGGYTF.

The J gene is TRBJ2-7, the V gene TRBV20-1; D remains unclear. CDR1 DFQATT and CDR2 SNEGSKA come from the germline V gene (reference sequence). V gave up 0 bases and J gave up 3 bases, with 15 bases separating them. The CDR3 covers 15 residues. CDR3 bases: TGCAGTGCTAGAGATCTTCGGACCTCCCACTACGAGCAGTACTTC. Translated, it gives CSARDLRTSHYEQYF.

The count of this clonotype is one. V gene TRBV2 combines with J gene TRBJ1-2, with D tentatively TRBD1 (5 bases). Trimming took off 5 bases at V and 4 bases at J, with 8 bases between the two ends. The CDR3 totals 12 residues. Germline values: CDR1 SNHLY, CDR2 FYNNEI. CDR3 protein: CASSQTVYGYTF. For the CDR3, the DNA is TGTGCCAGCAGTCAGACAGTCTATGGCTACACCTTC.

This chain connects TRBV7-2 to TRBJ2-7; D remains unclear. Germline values: CDR1 SGHTA, CDR2 FQGNSA. The CDR3 has 13 residues. Trimming removed 3 bases at V and 0 bases at J, with 6 bases between. CDR3 region: CASSFYHSYEQYF. The DNA of the CDR3 is TGTGCCAGCAGCTTCTACCACTCCTACGAGCAGTACTTC.

The rearrangement links TRBV20-1 to TRBJ1-5; D is ambiguous. Germline CDR1 and CDR2: DFQATT and SNEGSKA (reference sequence). V was trimmed by 1 base and J by 0 bases, leaving 10 bases between them. There are 15 residues in the CDR3. CDR3 loop: CSARGEAFSNQPQHF. In nucleotides, the CDR3 is TGCAGTGCTAGAGGTGAAGCCTTTAGCAATCAGCCCCAGCATTTT.

The chain uses TRBV7-6 and TRBJ2-7; D might be TRBD2 (6 bases). There are 12 residues in the CDR3. Germline CDR1 is SGHVS and CDR2 is FNYEAQ. CDR3 sequence reads: CADPWGDYEQYF. In DNA, the CDR3 is TGTGCTGACCCATGGGGGGATTACGAGCAGTACTTC.

The chain uses TRBV25-1 and TRBJ2-2; TRBD1 matches 9 bases. The CDR3 runs 15 residues. V dropped 5 bases and J dropped 3; count of bases not matched to a gene: 4. The V gene's germline CDR1 is MGHDK and CDR2 SYGVNS. In nucleotides, the CDR3 is TGTGCCAGCAGTCGTCGGACAGGGGACACCGGGGAGCTGTTTTTT. It translates to CASSRRTGDTGELFF.